This T cell receptor (beta chain) was found in a study of T-cell reconstitution after alpha-beta-depleted transplantation in children. Preparation of the TCRbeta library was carried out with unique molecular identifiers. In TCRdb, the PCR reads were re-called with MiXCR into one record per CDR3 protein. Of about 610,000 distinct CDR3 sequences in the sample, about 10% are singletons; the top ten hold approximately 4.1%. The ends were cut back, 4 bases at V and 1 base at J, with 8 bases in the middle. The germline V gene has CDR1 SGHRS and CDR2 YFSETQ. The CDR3 extends over 13 amino acids. This clonotype has at least ten counts.

Sample: PBMCs from the stem cell graft donor, taken from the stem cell graft. The chain links TRBV5-1 to TRBJ2-5, with D possibly being TRBD1 or TRBD2 (5 bases each). The TCR originated in a human donor who donated a stem cell graft to a child with acute myeloid leukemia. In nucleotides, the CDR3 is TGCGCCAGCAGCGGGGGTCCCCAAGAGACCCAGTACTTC. Its protein is CASSGGPQETQYF.